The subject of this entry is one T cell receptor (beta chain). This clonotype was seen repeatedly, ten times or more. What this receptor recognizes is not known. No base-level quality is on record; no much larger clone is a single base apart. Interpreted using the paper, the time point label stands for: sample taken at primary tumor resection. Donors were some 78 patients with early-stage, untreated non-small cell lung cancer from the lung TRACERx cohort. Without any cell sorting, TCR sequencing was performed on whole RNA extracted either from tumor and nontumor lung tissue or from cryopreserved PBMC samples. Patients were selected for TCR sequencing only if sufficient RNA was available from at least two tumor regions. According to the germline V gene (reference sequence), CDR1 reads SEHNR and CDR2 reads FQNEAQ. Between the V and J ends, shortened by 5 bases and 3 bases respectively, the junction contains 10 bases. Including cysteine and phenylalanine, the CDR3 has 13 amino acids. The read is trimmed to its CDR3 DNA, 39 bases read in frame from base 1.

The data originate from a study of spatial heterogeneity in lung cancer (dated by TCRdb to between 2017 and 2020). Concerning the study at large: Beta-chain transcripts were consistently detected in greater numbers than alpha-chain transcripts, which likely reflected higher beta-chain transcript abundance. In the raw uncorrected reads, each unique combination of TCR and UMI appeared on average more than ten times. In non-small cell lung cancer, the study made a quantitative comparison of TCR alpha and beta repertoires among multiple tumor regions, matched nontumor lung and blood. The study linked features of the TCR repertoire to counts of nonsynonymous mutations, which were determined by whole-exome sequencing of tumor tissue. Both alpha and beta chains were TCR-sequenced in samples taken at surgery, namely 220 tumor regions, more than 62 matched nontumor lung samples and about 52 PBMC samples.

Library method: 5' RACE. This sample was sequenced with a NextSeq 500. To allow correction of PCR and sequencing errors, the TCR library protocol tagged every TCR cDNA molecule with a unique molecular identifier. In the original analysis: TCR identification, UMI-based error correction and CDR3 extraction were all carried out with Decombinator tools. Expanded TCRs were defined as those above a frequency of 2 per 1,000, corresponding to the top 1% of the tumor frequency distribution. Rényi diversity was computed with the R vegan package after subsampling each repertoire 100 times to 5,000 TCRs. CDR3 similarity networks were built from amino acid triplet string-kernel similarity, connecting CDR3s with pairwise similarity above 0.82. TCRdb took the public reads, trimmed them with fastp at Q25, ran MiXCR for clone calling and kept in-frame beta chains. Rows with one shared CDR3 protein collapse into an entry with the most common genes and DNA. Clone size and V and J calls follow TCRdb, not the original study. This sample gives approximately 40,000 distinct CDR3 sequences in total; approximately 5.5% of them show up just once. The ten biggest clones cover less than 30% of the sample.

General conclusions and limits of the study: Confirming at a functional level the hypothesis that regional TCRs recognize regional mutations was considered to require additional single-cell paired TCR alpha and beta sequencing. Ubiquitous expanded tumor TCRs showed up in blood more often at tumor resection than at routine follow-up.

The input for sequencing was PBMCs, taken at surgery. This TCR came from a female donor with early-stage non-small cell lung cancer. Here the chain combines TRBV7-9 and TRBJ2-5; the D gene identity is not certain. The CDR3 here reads CASSDAAEETQYF. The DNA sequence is TGTGCCAGCAGCGACGCGGCGGAAGAGACCCAGTACTTC.